The 12 T cell receptor beta chains below come from one sample, sequenced in a study of regulatory T cells in long-lasting Graves disease. Time point given: newly diagnosed GD, antithyroid drugs for less than 3 months. RNA extracted from PBMCs served as the sequencing template. Building the TCR beta libraries relied on iRepertoire HTBI primers, and CDR3 regions underwent Arm-PCR. A single record per CDR3 protein comes from TCRdb applying MiXCR to the multiplex PCR reads. Of roughly 380,000 distinct CDR3 sequences in the sample, 16% were seen once. Separately, the same data were catalogued under a study of T cells in Graves' hyperthyroidism and ophthalmopathy.

The sequencing used peripheral blood mononuclear cells (PBMCs), collected at new diagnosis, from a patient treated with antithyroid drugs. Every receptor here comes from a man in his forties or fifties with Graves disease.

This CDR3 reads CASTSLAGVTDTQYF. As DNA, the CDR3 is TGTGCCAGCACCTCCTTAGCGGGGGTCACAGATACGCAGTATTTT. This sequence joins TRBV9 and TRBJ2-3; 9 nucleotides align to TRBD2. J lost 2 bases, V lost 6 bases, and 7 bases had no gene match. The germline V gene has CDR1 SGDLS and CDR2 YYNGEE. The length of the CDR3 is 15 residues.

The rearrangement joins TRBV4-1 to TRBJ1-6; D not certain. With 1 base removed from V and 0 bases from J, the gap between germline ends came to 10 bases. The CDR3 extends over 17 amino acids. Germline values: CDR1 MGHRA, CDR2 YSYEKL. The CDR3 sequence is CASSQVDLLSYNSPLHF. The CDR3 coding sequence is TGCGCCAGCAGCCAAGTGGATCTCCTCTCCTATAATTCACCCCTCCACTTT.

This clonotype has at least ten counts. This chain connects TRBV3-1 to TRBJ1-6, with 10 bases lining up with TRBD1. The CDR3 has 15 residues. From germline, CDR1 is LGHDT and CDR2 YNNKEL (reference sequence). With V trimmed by 0 bases and J by 11 bases, 4 bases remained unmatched. Here the CDR3 reads CASSQETGGFTPLHF. DNA of the CDR3: TGTGCCAGCAGCCAAGAGACAGGGGGCTTTACACCCCTCCACTTT. Variable domain in full (rest from reference TRBV3-1 and TRBJ1-6): DTAVSQTPKYLVTQMGNDKSIKCEQNLGHDTMYWYKQDSKKFLKIMFSYNNKELIINETVPNRFSPKSPDKAHLNLHINSLELGDSAVYFCASSQETGGFTPLHFGNGTRLTVT.

This clonotype was recorded at least ten times. The missing conserved phenylalanine or tryptophan at the end of this CDR3 makes a read error likely. The chain employs TRBV20-1 and TRBJ1-1, with D perhaps matching TRBD1 (6 bases). V was pared by 6 bases and J by 2 bases, with 13 bases between. Per germline, CDR1 DFQATT and CDR2 SNEGSKA (reference sequence). CDR3 length: 13 amino acids. CDR3 nucleotides: TGCAGTGCGGAGGGACACCTAAACACTGAAGCTTTCCTT. Translated: CSAEGHLNTEAFL.

This clonotype was observed a few times. Just one base apart from a much larger clone, this may be a read error. This chain connects TRBV28 to TRBJ2-1; 12 bases line up with TRBD2. With V trimmed by 1 base and J by 12 bases, 13 bases remained unmatched. The germline gives CDR1 MDHEN, CDR2 SYDVKM. This CDR3 has 17 residues. CDR3 protein: CASSLSMMTSGGDGQFF. The CDR3 nucleotides are TGTGCCAGCAGTTTATCTATGATGACTAGCGGGGGTGATGGGCAGTTCTTC.

This sequence joins TRBV11-2 and TRBJ2-1, with 9 bases matching TRBD1. This CDR3 has 15 residues. Germline V gene lookup returns CDR1 SGHAT and CDR2 FQNNGV. Germline trimming cut 4 bases from V and 4 bases from J; bases unmatched to any gene: 5. The CDR3 DNA is TGTGCCAGCAGCTCCTACAGGGGGCCTTACAATGAGCAGTTCTTC. Translated: CASSSYRGPYNEQFF.

The chain links TRBV3-1 to TRBJ1-1; D not certain. The V end lost 0 bases, the J end lost 8 bases, and 13 bases lay between the germline ends. Germline CDR1 reads LGHDT; CDR2 reads YNNKEL (reference sequence). The CDR3 is 14 residues long. CDR3 amino acids: CASSQDSAPLEAFF. The DNA for the CDR3 is TGTGCCAGCAGCCAAGACAGCGCCCCTTTAGAAGCTTTCTTT.

In this sample, this clonotype turned up a few times. The chain couples TRBV4-2 to TRBJ2-1; D gene ambiguous. The length of the CDR3 is 18 residues. V was cut by 0 bases and J by 9 bases, with 24 bases left in between. CDR1 is LGHNA, CDR2 YNFKEQ, per germline. The CDR3 here is CASSQESSLYPRFAEQFF. CDR3 DNA: TGTGCCAGCAGCCAAGAGTCTAGTTTATACCCCAGGTTTGCTGAGCAGTTCTTC.

This clonotype came up many times. The genes are TRBV6-2 or TRBV6-3 and TRBJ2-7, with 11 bases matching TRBD1. Trimming removed 2 bases from V and 3 bases from J; junction bases left unmatched: 0. This CDR3 has 14 residues. The germline V gene has CDR1 MNHEY and CDR2 SVGEGT. In DNA form, the CDR3 reads TGTGCCAGCAGTTACGGGACAGGGGGCTACGAGCAGTACTTC. It yields the protein CASSYGTGGYEQYF.

This clonotype was detected a few times. The J gene is TRBJ2-5, the V gene TRBV5-1, with D perhaps matching TRBD1 (6 bases). The V end was cut by 0 bases, the J end by 4 bases, with 16 bases between. Per the germline V gene, CDR1 is SGHRS and CDR2 is YFSETQ. The CDR3 is made up of 16 amino acids. The CDR3 reads CASSLAIQGAGETQYF. The DNA for the CDR3 is TGCGCCAGCAGCTTGGCCATACAGGGCGCGGGAGAGACCCAGTACTTC.

J is TRBJ2-1 and V is TRBV5-1; D possibly corresponds to TRBD1 (5 bases). The germline gives CDR1 SGHRS, CDR2 YFSETQ. V lost 0 bases and J lost 6, with 10 bases in between. This CDR3 contains 14 residues. The chain's CDR3 is CASSLADRGNEQFF. The CDR3 nucleotides read TGCGCCAGCAGCTTGGCCGATAGGGGCAATGAGCAGTTCTTC.

This clonotype was detected once. A single base is all that separates this from a far larger clone, so a read error is likely. The chain carries TRBV20-1 and TRBJ2-7, with 12 bases matching TRBD2. This CDR3 contains 14 residues. The junction had 8 bases not matched to a gene; V was cut back by 4 bases and J by 7 bases. Germline V gene lookup returns CDR1 DFQATT and CDR2 SNEGSKA (reference sequence). CDR3 coding DNA: TGCAGTGCTACTAGCGGGGGGGAGGGCAATGAGCAGTACTTC. It yields the protein CSATSGGEGNEQYF.